One and the same sample provided the 19 T cell receptor beta chains below, sequenced in a study of molecular identifiers for immune sequencing clone quantification. TCRdb independently ran MiXCR on the PCR reads; one entry per CDR3 protein. The sample has fewer than 350,000 distinct CDR3 sequences, roughly a quarter seen once. The source material was naive CD8+ T cells from blood, with Jurkat cell RNA spiked in. Noted subset: FACS-sorted CD8+CD4-CCR7+CD45RA+ naive T cells. The receptors were sampled from a human donor in good health. Some libraries in this study had Jurkat cell RNA spiked in.

The J gene is TRBJ2-1, the V gene TRBV14; TRBD1 agrees at 8 bases. The CDR3 totals 16 residues. Trimming removed 1 base from V and 9 bases from J; junction bases left unmatched: 11. The germline CDR1 and CDR2 sequences are SGHDN and FVKESK. DNA of the CDR3: TGTGCCAGCAGCCAAGTGGGGACAGGACTTAGGGGTGAGCAGTTCTTC. Translating gives CASSQVGTGLRGEQFF.

In this sample, this clonotype turned up a few times. An end of the junction differs from the germline gene, which may be a read error. The V call is TRBV11-3, the J call TRBJ2-5, with unresolved D. Germline CDR1 SGHNT, CDR2 YENEEA. The CDR3 is made up of 13 amino acids. CDR3 DNA: TGTGCCAGCAGCCCCGAAAACCAAGAGCCCCAGTACTTC. This gives the protein CASSPENQEPQYF.

This clonotype was detected only a few times. The rearrangement uses TRBV4-1 and TRBJ2-5; a weak D match, TRBD2 (6 bases). Germline V gene sequence: CDR1 MGHRA, CDR2 YSYEKL. The CDR3 is 15 residues long. Trimming removed 4 bases at V and 5 bases at J, with 17 bases between. The CDR3: CASSPSSGFTETQYF. CDR3 in DNA: TGCGCCAGCAGCCCAAGTAGCGGCTTTACGGAGACCCAGTACTTC.

This rearrangement joins TRBV18 to TRBJ1-2; no clear D. CDR3 length: 15 amino acids. The germline V and J ends were trimmed by 5 bases and 7 bases, with 20 bases remaining between them. Germline assignment: CDR1 KGHSH and CDR2 LQKENI. The CDR3 region is CASSGPDSQPGGYTF. As DNA, the CDR3 is TGTGCCAGCTCAGGTCCCGACTCCCAACCCGGTGGCTACACCTTC.

V and J are TRBV4-3 and TRBJ1-5, with 7 bases fitting TRBD1. The CDR3 consists of 15 residues. V trimming: 0 bases; J trimming: 6 bases; junction bases outside the gene matches: 5. Germline CDR1 reads LGHNA; CDR2 reads YSLEER. The CDR3 sequence: CASSQERGLGQPQHF. DNA of the CDR3: TGCGCCAGCAGCCAAGAAAGGGGGCTGGGTCAGCCCCAGCATTTT.

The V call is TRBV7-9, the J call TRBJ2-3; D ambiguous. CDR1 and CDR2 from the germline V gene are SEHNR and FQNEAQ (reference sequence). Deletions cut 4 bases from V and 2 bases from J, with 13 bases between. The length of the CDR3 is 15 residues. For the CDR3, the DNA is TGTGCCAGCAGCTCCGGGCTTGAGCCCACAGATACGCAGTATTTT. Translated, it gives CASSSGLEPTDTQYF.

This rearrangement joins TRBV4-3 to TRBJ2-7, with no clear D. Germline V CDR1 and CDR2: LGHNA, YSLEER. V lost 0 bases, J lost 0 bases, and 15 bases lay in between. CDR3 length equals 17 residues. The CDR3 sequence: CASSQDRARASSYEQYF. For the CDR3, the DNA is TGCGCCAGCAGCCAAGATAGAGCGCGAGCTAGCTCCTACGAGCAGTACTTC.

As regards this clonotype: It may be a read error: a sequence one base away is much more abundant. The chain recombines TRBV29-1 with TRBJ1-2; D is unresolved. The CDR3 runs to 15 residues. Germline CDR1 SQVTM, CDR2 ANQGSEA. The CDR3 loop reads CSVKEWSALGYGYTF. Here the CDR3 DNA reads TGCAGCGTTAAAGAGTGGTCGGCACTCGGCTATGGCTACACCTTC.

This rearrangement joins TRBV30 to TRBJ2-2; 8 bases align to TRBD2. V dropped 3 bases and J dropped 1; count of bases not matched to a gene: 4. The CDR3 contains 15 residues. The germline V gene encodes CDR1 GTSNPN and CDR2 SVGIG (reference sequence). CDR3 in amino acids: CAWRVAGRNTGELFF. The CDR3 nucleotides read TGTGCCTGGAGGGTAGCGGGACGGAACACCGGGGAGCTGTTTTTT.

This clonotype has only a few counts. The chain joins TRBV6-4 to TRBJ2-3; D gene uncertain. The CDR3 sequence is 13 residues long. The V and J ends lost 5 bases and 4 bases respectively, with 10 bases between them. Looked up from germline, CDR1 is MRHNA and CDR2 is SNTAGT. The CDR3 region has the DNA TGTGCCAGCAGTTATGACCTCTCAGATACGCAGTATTTT. As protein: CASSYDLSDTQYF.

The sample holds a few counts of this clonotype. V is TRBV20-1 and J is TRBJ1-2; the D is unclear. The CDR3 covers 15 residues. Trimming removed 0 bases from V and 0 bases from J, with 11 bases in between. The germline gives CDR1 DFQATT, CDR2 SNEGSKA (reference sequence). CDR3: CSARDPRTSNYGYTF. The CDR3 nucleotides read TGCAGTGCTAGAGATCCCAGAACCTCTAACTATGGCTACACCTTC.

This clonotype has a handful of counts. This chain links TRBV28 with TRBJ1-1; the D is unclear. Germline V gives CDR1 MDHEN, CDR2 SYDVKM. This CDR3 is built from 11 residues. CDR3 sequence (DNA): TGTGTAAGCAGCCTCGGCACTGAAGCTTTCTTT. This sequence encodes CVSSLGTEAFF. Supplemented by reference TRBV28 and TRBJ1-1, the full variable domain reads DVKVTQSSRYLVKRTGEKVFLECVQDMDHENMFWYRQDPGLGLRLIYFSYDVKMKEKGDIPEGYSVSREKKERFSLILESASTNQTSMYLCVSSLGTEAFFGQGTRLTVV.

In this sample, this clonotype turned up a few times. This rearrangement joins TRBV6-6 to TRBJ2-5, with TRBD2 identical over 7 bases. Germline CDR1 is MNHNY and CDR2 is SVGAGI (reference sequence). CDR3 length: 16 amino acids. V dropped 7 bases and J dropped 5; count of bases not matched to a gene: 16. CDR3 region: CASNPFRAGEGETQYF. CDR3 DNA sequence: TGTGCCAGCAATCCCTTTAGGGCGGGAGAGGGCGAGACCCAGTACTTC.

In its sample, this clonotype was seen many times. V and J are TRBV7-6 and TRBJ2-7; 7 positions match TRBD1. This CDR3 has 15 amino acids. After removal of 7 bases from V and 2 bases from J, the junction contained 11 bases not matched to a gene. The germline CDR1 and CDR2 sequences are SGHVS and FNYEAQ. The CDR3 region is CASNQGGEGPYEQYF. CDR3 sequence (DNA): TGTGCCAGCAACCAAGGGGGCGAGGGTCCCTACGAGCAGTACTTC.

The CDR3 region is CASSLTLPYEQYF. The CDR3 DNA reads TGTGCCAGCAGTCTCACGCTCCCGTACGAGCAGTACTTC. This chain uses TRBV27 with TRBJ2-7, with no clear D. CDR3 length: 13 residues. CDR1 and CDR2 from the germline V gene are MNHEY and SMNVEV (reference sequence). The V end lost 5 bases, the J end lost 4 bases, and 12 bases lay between the germline ends.

As concerns this clonotype: A clone one base away is much larger, so this may be a read error. In this CDR3 the conserved last residue, phenylalanine or tryptophan, is missing, so a read error is likely. V gene TRBV6-6 combines with J gene TRBJ2-7; a possible D gene is TRBD2 (6 bases). The germline V gene has CDR1 MNHNY and CDR2 SVGAGI (reference sequence). This CDR3 is built from 13 residues. The ends were cut back, 2 bases at V and 3 bases at J, with 8 bases in the middle. CDR3 residues: CASSYGGDYEQYL. CDR3 coding DNA: TGTGCCAGCAGTTACGGCGGGGACTACGAGCAGTACTTA.

CDR3 sequence reads: CASSFPLRVRGNTEAFF. The CDR3 region has the DNA TGTGCCAGCAGTTTTCCTTTGAGGGTTCGGGGGAACACTGAAGCTTTCTTT. This chain links TRBV28 with TRBJ1-1, with no clear D. Looked up from germline, CDR1 is MDHEN and CDR2 is SYDVKM. This CDR3 spans 17 amino acids. V was shortened by 3 bases and J by 1 base, with 18 bases between the two germline ends.

A remark on this clonotype: A much larger clone lies one base from this, so it may be a read error. Given the absence of the conserved phenylalanine or tryptophan at the CDR3 end, a read error is likely. The gene calls are TRBV6-9 and TRBJ2-4; 8 bases map to TRBD1. V shed 6 bases and J 4 bases; nucleotides not matched to a gene: 8. There are 15 residues in the CDR3. Per germline, CDR1 MNHGY and CDR2 SVAAGI. In nucleotides, the CDR3 is TGTGCCAGCAGGAACCAGGGGGCCTCTAAAAACATTCAGTACCTC. Its translation is CASRNQGASKNIQYL.

The chain carries TRBV4-1 and TRBJ2-5; 10 nucleotides agree with TRBD2. J gave up 7 bases and V 0 bases, and 11 bases lay outside the gene matches. The V gene's germline CDR1 is MGHRA and CDR2 YSYEKL. The CDR3 runs 17 residues. CDR3 in DNA: TGCGCCAGCAGCCAAGAATGGAGGACTAGCGGAGAGGGGACCCAGTACTTC. Translation gives CASSQEWRTSGEGTQYF.